Reported below is one T cell receptor (beta chain). What it recognizes is unknown. The CDR3 extends over 19 amino acids. The V end lost 3 bases, the J end lost 2 bases, and 23 bases lay between the germline ends. The V gene's germline CDR1 is KGHSH and CDR2 LQKENI. The sample belongs to a study of OX40 agonist ivuxolimab in advanced cancers. Looking at the study overall: Eligibility admitted prior anti-PD-1, anti-PD-L1 or anti-CTLA-4 therapy; 30% to 40% had some.

Notes on the study in general: Low normalized T-cell clonal expansion also characterized some of the nonresponders. Circulating CD4+ and CD8+ T cells showed clonal expansion by week 6 at 0.1 to 3.0 mg/kg. Expanded clones were, on average, more numerous in CD8+ T cells than in CD4+.

Sequencing used immunoSEQ multiplex PCR; TCRdb keeps in-frame clones, though not all of them. Found here are around 5,900 clones, about 80% of them singletons; the top ten hold roughly an eighth. V and J are TRBV18 and TRBJ1-3, with unresolved D. Sequencing used CD4+ or CD8+ T cells sorted from blood, obtained in a trial of the OX40 agonist ivuxolimab. The clonotype originates from an adult with an advanced solid tumor such as melanoma, head and neck, liver or kidney cancer. The CDR3 bases are TGTGCCAGCTCACCCCAGACGGATTCCAACCCGAGTCCTGGAAACACCATATATTTT. Encoded protein: CASSPQTDSNPSPGNTIYF.